What follows are 31 T cell receptor beta chains derived from one specimen sequenced in a study of response to subunit inactivated influenza vaccine. In TCRdb, the RT-PCR reads were re-called with MiXCR into one record per CDR3 protein. The sample shows roughly 710,000 distinct CDR3 sequences, 14% of them seen only once. This material consisted of PBMCs from blood, taken 14 to 15 days before vaccination. The source is a man aged 45-65 years who received an inactivated influenza vaccine.

This rearrangement joins TRBV5-5 to TRBJ2-2; D call uncertain. The CDR3 totals 16 residues. The V gene lost 0 bases and the J gene lost 4 bases, with 13 bases spanning the gap. Germline V lookup: CDR1 SGHKS, CDR2 YYEKEE (reference sequence). The CDR3 is CASSLGFRRATGELFF. The CDR3 nucleotides are TGTGCCAGCAGCTTGGGGTTTCGGCGTGCCACCGGGGAGCTGTTTTTT.

The chain combines TRBV20-1 with TRBJ2-3; TRBD2 agrees at 14 bases. Germline V gene sequence: CDR1 DFQATT, CDR2 SNEGSKA (reference sequence). The CDR3 sequence is 14 residues long. Trimming took 6 bases from V and 5 from J; bases not matched to a gene: 4. The CDR3 bases are TGCAGTGCGGGACTAGCGGGAGTGGGAGATACGCAGTATTTT. It encodes CSAGLAGVGDTQYF.

This clonotype was recorded a few times. The chain joins TRBV12-3 or TRBV12-4 to TRBJ2-5; D is unresolved. The V gene lost 6 bases and the J gene lost 1 base, with 9 bases spanning the gap. This CDR3 is built from 13 residues. The CDR3 sequence is CASRGFPQETQYF. As DNA, the CDR3 is TGTGCCAGCAGGGGGTTTCCCCAAGAGACCCAGTACTTC.

In this sample, this clonotype turned up many times. The V and J genes are TRBV20-1 and TRBJ1-1, with 7 bases lining up with TRBD1. V dropped 6 bases and J dropped 7; count of bases not matched to a gene: 14. Germline CDR1 is DFQATT and CDR2 is SNEGSKA (reference sequence). CDR3 length equals 14 residues. This CDR3 is CSADRAISRGEAFF. As DNA, the CDR3 is TGCAGTGCCGACAGGGCGATTTCGAGGGGTGAAGCTTTCTTT.

The rearrangement joins TRBV5-1 to TRBJ2-5; D assignment may be TRBD1 or TRBD2 (5 bases each). The CDR3 has 16 amino acids. Trimming pared 4 bases from V and 0 bases from J, leaving 16 bases between. Germline V gene data show CDR1 as SGHRS and CDR2 as YFSETQ. Here the CDR3 reads CASSVTGIGDQETQYF. CDR3 nucleotides: TGCGCCAGCAGCGTGACCGGGATAGGGGACCAAGAGACCCAGTACTTC.

This clonotype was seen a handful of times. V gene TRBV12-3 or TRBV12-4 combines with J gene TRBJ2-7, with D perhaps being TRBD1 or TRBD2 (5 bases each). The CDR3 contains 14 residues. Between the trimmed V and J ends, which lost 7 bases and 0 bases, there was a span of 13 bases. Here the CDR3 reads CASMLAGGSYEQYF. CDR3 nucleotides: TGTGCCAGCATGCTCGCTGGGGGCTCCTACGAGCAGTACTTC.

This clonotype has just a few counts. The chain is built from TRBV7-8 and TRBJ2-5, with D perhaps matching TRBD1 or TRBD2 (5 bases each). The germline gives CDR1 SGHVS, CDR2 FQNEAQ. The CDR3 has 16 residues. V lost 5 bases and J 4 bases, leaving 20 bases between the germline ends. CDR3 in amino acids: CASSLGVGALRETQYF. The CDR3 DNA is TGTGCCAGCAGCCTCGGGGTAGGGGCCCTCCGAGAGACCCAGTACTTC.

Many counts were recorded for this clonotype. This sequence joins TRBV7-8 and TRBJ2-5, with 8 bases aligning to TRBD1. Trimming at V came to 4 bases and at J to 5 bases, leaving 9 bases not matched to a gene. The germline V gene encodes CDR1 SGHVS and CDR2 FQNEAQ. The CDR3 has 15 amino acids. The CDR3 DNA reads TGTGCCAGCAGCTCACTGGGACAGGTTGTCGAGACCCAGTACTTC. Its translation is CASSSLGQVVETQYF.

This clonotype has a handful of counts. The CDR3, as DNA: TGTGCCAGCACCCCCACCCCCGTCGAGCAGTACTTC. This sequence encodes CASTPTPVEQYF. The rearrangement joins TRBV6-2 or TRBV6-3 to TRBJ2-7; D is ambiguous. This CDR3 is built from 12 residues. The V and J ends lost 7 bases and 6 bases respectively, with 13 bases between them. Germline V lookup: CDR1 MNHEY, CDR2 SVGEGT.

The rearrangement uses TRBV10-3 and TRBJ2-7; the match to TRBD2 covers 7 bases. This CDR3 is built from 15 residues. Germline V lookup: CDR1 ENHRY, CDR2 SYGVKD. The junction had 4 bases not matched to a gene; V was cut back by 0 bases and J by 2 bases. The CDR3 coding sequence is TGTGCCATCAGTGAGTCGCTAGCGGAAGCCTACGAGCAGTACTTC. Its protein product is CAISESLAEAYEQYF.

This clonotype has ten or more counts. The chain links TRBV5-6 to TRBJ2-6; 10 bases are shared with TRBD1. CDR3 length: 18 amino acids. Germline V gene lookup returns CDR1 SGHDT and CDR2 YYEEEE. Trimming at V came to 4 bases and at J to 2 bases, leaving 9 bases not matched to a gene. The CDR3 here is CASSQPGQGIPGANVLTF. In DNA form, the CDR3 reads TGTGCCAGCAGCCAGCCGGGACAGGGGATTCCTGGGGCCAACGTCCTGACTTTC.

This chain links TRBV5-1 with TRBJ2-4, with TRBD2 matching 7 bases. The CDR3 length is 16 residues. V lost 4 bases and J lost 0; bases outside the gene matches: 7. Germline CDR1 SGHRS, CDR2 YFSETQ. The CDR3 region has the DNA TGCGCCAGCAGCCCCGGACTAGGGATAGCCAAAAACATTCAGTACTTC. Amino acid sequence: CASSPGLGIAKNIQYF.

This clonotype was counted at least ten times. This chain connects TRBV15 to TRBJ2-3; 8 bases are a match to TRBD2. The CDR3 loop spans 15 amino acids. Germline V CDR1 and CDR2: LNHNV, YYDKDF (reference sequence). The junction had 8 bases not matched to a gene; V was cut back by 3 bases and J by 6 bases. Written as DNA, the CDR3 is TGTGCCACCAGCAGCGGGAGCGGGAGTCTCGATACGCAGTATTTT. It yields the protein CATSSGSGSLDTQYF.

Regarding this clonotype: This may come from a read error, since a much larger clone is one base off. The chain recombines TRBV28 with TRBJ2-6, with a tentative D call TRBD2 (6 bases). V gave up 6 bases and J gave up 6 bases, with 9 bases separating them. The length of the CDR3 is 13 residues. Per the germline V gene, CDR1 is MDHEN and CDR2 is SYDVKM. For the CDR3, the DNA is TGTGCCAGCAGATGCGGGACGGCCAACGTCCTGACTTTC. Translating gives CASRCGTANVLTF. Complete variable domain (other parts from reference TRBV28 and TRBJ2-6): DVKVTQSSRYLVKRTGEKVFLECVQDMDHENMFWYRQDPGLGLRLIYFSYDVKMKEKGDIPEGYSVSREKKERFSLILESASTNQTSMYLCASRCGTANVLTFGAGSRLTVL.

This chain connects TRBV7-9 to TRBJ1-3; no definite D call. Trimming shortened V by 6 bases and J by 0 bases, and 15 bases separated the two germline ends. Germline V lookup: CDR1 SEHNR, CDR2 FQNEAQ (reference sequence). This CDR3 is 16 amino acids long. The CDR3 spells CASSDNRRVSGNTIYF. In DNA, the CDR3 is TGTGCCAGCAGTGACAACCGACGGGTCTCTGGAAACACCATATATTTT. The variable domain in full, with the rest retrieved from reference TRBV7-9 and TRBJ1-3, is DTGVSQNPRHKITKRGQNVTFRCDPISEHNRLYWYRQTLGQGPEFLTYFQNEAQLEKSRLLSDRFSAERPKGSFSTLEIQRTEQGDSAMYLCASSDNRRVSGNTIYFGEGSWLTVV.

The rearrangement links TRBV9 to TRBJ2-2; D is perhaps TRBD1 (5 bases). The CDR3 totals 15 residues. Trimming left V 0 bases short and J 5 bases short, with 11 bases between. Germline-derived CDR1 and CDR2 are SGDLS and YYNGEE. In nucleotides, the CDR3 is TGTGCCAGCAGCGTAGGGGGCAGGTTGACCGGGGAGCTGTTTTTT. It is translated as CASSVGGRLTGELFF.

The CDR3 is CSARILRGSYNEQFF. The CDR3 DNA sequence: TGCAGTGCTAGGATTCTCAGGGGATCTTACAATGAGCAGTTCTTC. This chain uses TRBV20-1 with TRBJ2-1; D perhaps matches TRBD1 (6 bases). Between the trimmed V and J ends, which lost 3 bases and 4 bases, there was a span of 16 bases. This CDR3 is 15 amino acids long. Germline V gene lookup returns CDR1 DFQATT and CDR2 SNEGSKA (reference sequence).

The J gene is TRBJ2-1, the V gene TRBV25-1, with 7 positions matching TRBD2. The V gene end was trimmed by 5 bases and the J gene end by 7 bases; junction bases not matched to a gene: 8. The CDR3 is 14 residues long. CDR1 is MGHDK, CDR2 SYGVNS, per germline. Here the CDR3 DNA reads TGTGCCAGCAGTATGTGGGAGGGTAGGAATGAGCAGTTCTTC. Encoded protein: CASSMWEGRNEQFF.

The chain carries TRBV5-8 and TRBJ2-7; maybe TRBD1 (5 bases). The CDR3 sequence is 15 residues long. V dropped 2 bases and J dropped 0 bases, with 12 bases sitting between them. Germline V gene lookup returns CDR1 SGHTS and CDR2 YDEGEE. The CDR3 reads CASSFQTANSYEQYF. In nucleotides, the CDR3 is TGTGCCAGCAGCTTTCAGACAGCGAACTCCTACGAGCAGTACTTC. The full variable domain, with the rest looked up from reference TRBV5-8 and TRBJ2-7, is EAGVTQSPTHLIKTRGQQATLRCSPISGHTSVYWYQQALGLGLQFLLWYDEGEERNRGNFPPRFSGRQFPNYSSELNVNALELEDSALYLCASSFQTANSYEQYFGPGTRLTVT.

In nucleotides, the CDR3 is TGCAGTGCTAACAGGGCCAACTACGAGCAGTACTTC. This sequence encodes CSANRANYEQYF. The V gene is TRBV20-1, the J gene TRBJ2-7; maybe TRBD1 (6 bases). Trimming took 4 bases from V and 3 from J, leaving 10 bases between them. The CDR3 has 12 amino acids. Germline V gene data show CDR1 as DFQATT and CDR2 as SNEGSKA (reference sequence).

This clonotype was seen only a few times. The chain carries TRBV5-1 and TRBJ2-7, with D possibly being TRBD1 (8 bases). The CDR3 spans 16 residues. The V end was cut by 1 base, the J end by 7 bases, with 21 bases between. The germline CDR1 and CDR2 sequences are SGHRS and YFSETQ. The CDR3 spells CASSLYNRGGRREQYF. The CDR3 nucleotides are TGCGCCAGCAGCTTGTATAACAGGGGGGGCCGGAGGGAGCAGTACTTC.

This clonotype was recorded a few times. This chain connects TRBV7-2 to TRBJ1-4, with 10 positions matching TRBD1. The J segment lost 8 bases and the V segment lost 0 bases, leaving 3 bases of the junction unmatched. Looked up from germline, CDR1 is SGHTA and CDR2 is FQGNSA. This CDR3 is 15 amino acids long. The CDR3 region is CASSLASDRGEKLFF. The CDR3 DNA reads as TGTGCCAGCAGCTTAGCGTCGGACAGGGGGGAAAAACTGTTTTTT.

The genes are TRBV20-1 and TRBJ2-1, with 9 bases aligning to TRBD2. The CDR3 extends over 16 amino acids. V dropped 3 bases and J dropped 0; count of bases not matched to a gene: 6. Per germline, CDR1 DFQATT and CDR2 SNEGSKA (reference sequence). Here the CDR3 DNA reads TGCAGTGCTAGTGAGACTAGCGGACCCTCCTACAATGAGCAGTTCTTC. It codes for CSASETSGPSYNEQFF.

This chain joins TRBV24-1 and TRBJ2-1; TRBD1 matches at 12 bases. Germline V gene lookup returns CDR1 KGHDR and CDR2 SFDVKD. The trim removed 9 bases at V and 7 bases at J, leaving 6 bases unmatched. The CDR3 is 14 residues long. The CDR3 region is CATPGQGAHNEQFF. CDR3 in DNA: TGTGCCACCCCGGGACAGGGGGCGCATAATGAGCAGTTCTTC.

This clonotype was counted between two and nine times. This chain joins TRBV29-1 and TRBJ2-5; TRBD2 might be the D (6 bases). The CDR3 extends over 15 amino acids. Germline CDR1 reads SQVTM; CDR2 reads ANQGSEA. Trimming cost V 4 bases and J 5 bases, with 20 bases left between them. The CDR3 here is CSVAPPGLRSETQYF. CDR3 DNA: TGCAGCGTTGCCCCTCCGGGACTCCGATCGGAGACCCAGTACTTC. Full variable domain (missing parts from reference TRBV29-1 and TRBJ2-5): SAVISQKPSRDICQRGTSLTIQCQVDSQVTMMFWYRQQPGQSLTLIATANQGSEATYESGFVIDKFPISRPNLTFSTLTVSNMSPEDSSIYLCSVAPPGLRSETQYFGPGTRLLVL.

The table lists this clonotype with a few counts. This chain connects TRBV11-2 to TRBJ2-7; D is perhaps TRBD1 or TRBD2 (6 bases each). The CDR3 runs 18 residues. The germline V gene has CDR1 SGHAT and CDR2 FQNNGV. V lost 2 bases, J lost 5 bases, and 25 bases lay in between. The CDR3 region has the DNA TGTGCCAGCAGCTTATCTCAACAGGGAGGACCTAACCCGGACGAGCAGTACTTC. This translates into CASSLSQQGGPNPDEQYF. Based on the CDR3 plus reference TRBV11-2 and TRBJ2-7, the full variable domain is EAGVAQSPRYKIIEKRQSVAFWCNPISGHATLYWYQQILGQGPKLLIQFQNNGVVDDSQLPKDRFSAERLKGVDSTLKIQPAKLEDSAVYLCASSLSQQGGPNPDEQYFGPGTRLTVT.

This chain links TRBV5-1 with TRBJ2-2; D is undetermined. Germline V gives CDR1 SGHRS, CDR2 YFSETQ. V was shortened by 0 bases and J by 6 bases, with 12 bases between the two germline ends. This CDR3 comprises 15 residues. The CDR3: CASSLARFPPGELFF. DNA for the CDR3: TGCGCCAGCAGCTTGGCGAGGTTCCCCCCCGGGGAGCTGTTTTTT.

This clonotype was counted a few times. The chain combines TRBV3-1 with TRBJ2-7, with 10 bases that match TRBD2. CDR1 is LGHDT and CDR2 is YNNKEL in the germline V gene (reference sequence). J was trimmed by 4 bases and V by 4 bases; bases with no gene match: 10. The CDR3 is made up of 16 amino acids. As DNA, the CDR3 is TGTGCCAGCAGCCCAAGATCTCTAGCGGGAGTATACGAGCAGTACTTC. This translates into CASSPRSLAGVYEQYF.

Only a few counts were recorded for this clonotype. J is TRBJ2-7 and V is TRBV7-2, with D uncertain. The CDR3 consists of 12 residues. The germline V gene encodes CDR1 SGHTA and CDR2 FQGNSA. Trimming shortened V by 2 bases and J by 6 bases, and 8 bases separated the two germline ends. The CDR3 bases are TGTGCCAGCAGCTTATTACTGGGCGAGCAGTACTTC. Amino acid sequence: CASSLLLGEQYF. Combining the CDR3 with reference TRBV7-2 and TRBJ2-7 gives the whole variable domain GAGVSQSPSNKVTEKGKDVELRCDPISGHTALYWYRQSLGQGLEFLIYFQGNSAPDKSGLPSDRFSAERTGGSVSTLTIQRTQQEDSAVYLCASSLLLGEQYFGPGTRLTVT.

As for this clonotype: Compared with germline, one end of the junction differs, possibly owing to a read error. CDR3 nucleotides: TGTGCCAGCAGTCCCCGGGGCAGGTCAATCGACCAGCACCAGCATTTT. Protein: CASSPRGRSIDQHQHF. The V gene is TRBV28, the J gene TRBJ1-5; D is perhaps TRBD1 (5 bases). CDR3 size: 16 residues. Germline CDR1 reads MDHEN; CDR2 reads SYDVKM.

The chain joins TRBV12-3 or TRBV12-4 to TRBJ2-3; D may be TRBD1 (6 bases). The CDR3 sequence is 16 residues long. V dropped 3 bases and J dropped 4 bases, with 17 bases sitting between them. DNA for the CDR3: TGTGCCAGCAGTTTTTCCAGGGGAGTTTTTGCAGATACGCAGTATTTT. This gives the protein CASSFSRGVFADTQYF.